A single sample is the source of the 29 T cell receptor beta chains below, sequenced in a study of cytomegalovirus exposure and HLA in healthy donors. This table comes from immunoSEQ multiplex PCR, and its TCRdb copy is limited to in-frame clones, with some not included. The data show 65,000 to 75,000 clones, with roughly 93% seen just once and 3.2% held by the top ten. The sequencing input was PBMCs. Receptor source: a young woman in good health and CMV-seropositive.

The chain employs TRBV19 and TRBJ1-5, with D perhaps TRBD1 (6 bases). V was cut by 5 bases and J by 0 bases, with 14 bases left in between. The CDR3 is 16 residues long. Looked up from germline, CDR1 is LNHDA and CDR2 is SQIVND (reference sequence). CDR3 in amino acids: CASSPLDRHSNQPQHF. The DNA for the CDR3 is TGTGCCAGTAGTCCATTGGACAGACATAGCAATCAGCCCCAGCATTTT. The variable domain in full, completed from reference TRBV19 and TRBJ1-5, reads DGGITQSPKYLFRKEGQNVTLSCEQNLNHDAMYWYRQDPGQGLRLIYYSQIVNDFQKGDIAEGYSVSREKKESFPLTVTSAQKNPTAFYLCASSPLDRHSNQPQHFGDGTRLSIL.

V gene TRBV14 combines with J gene TRBJ2-1; 7 bases fit TRBD1. The V gene end was trimmed by 3 bases and the J gene end by 4 bases; junction bases not matched to a gene: 6. The CDR3 extends over 15 amino acids. CDR1 and CDR2 from the germline V gene are SGHDN and FVKESK. Written as DNA, the CDR3 is TGTGCCAGCAGCCAGGCCGGGACAGTTTACAATGAGCAGTTCTTC. It encodes CASSQAGTVYNEQFF.

The J gene is TRBJ2-1, the V gene TRBV30; TRBD2 matches at 7 bases. Germline V gives CDR1 GTSNPN, CDR2 SVGIG (reference sequence). V was pared by 0 bases and J by 8 bases, with 1 base of the junction left unmatched. This CDR3 region has 12 residues. For the CDR3, the DNA is TGTGCCTGGAGTGTACGGGGGGATGAGCAGTTCTTC. Its protein product is CAWSVRGDEQFF.

The chain is built from TRBV19 and TRBJ1-5; the D gene is possibly TRBD1 (6 bases). The V gene's germline CDR1 is LNHDA and CDR2 SQIVND (reference sequence). CDR3 length: 14 residues. With 4 bases removed from V and 2 bases from J, the gap between germline ends came to 9 bases. The CDR3, as DNA: TGTGCCAGTAGTAAGGGGGTCGGCAATCAGCCCCAGCATTTT. Translating it yields CASSKGVGNQPQHF.

This rearrangement joins TRBV5-4 to TRBJ2-1, with D unclear. CDR3 length: 13 residues. V was cut by 4 bases and J by 9 bases, with 14 bases left in between. Germline V gene data show CDR1 as SGHNT and CDR2 as YYREEE (reference sequence). CDR3 loop: CASSLPGPSEQFF. Written as DNA, the CDR3 is TGTGCCAGCAGCCTCCCGGGTCCCAGTGAGCAGTTCTTC.

The chain is built from TRBV5-1 and TRBJ2-5, with 10 bases fitting TRBD2. The CDR3 runs to 16 residues. After removal of 0 bases from V and 4 bases from J, the junction contained 6 bases not matched to a gene. CDR1 and CDR2 (germline): SGHRS, YFSETQ. CDR3 DNA sequence: TGCGCCAGCAGCTTGGCCGTACTAGCGGGGACAGAGACCCAGTACTTC. Amino acid sequence: CASSLAVLAGTETQYF.

This clone was seen a handful of times. Here the CDR3 reads CASSLNVGSPLHF. The CDR3 DNA is TGTGCCAGCAGCTTAAACGTGGGCTCACCCCTCCACTTT. V and J are TRBV7-3 and TRBJ1-6; D gene unclear. V was pared by 1 base and J by 10 bases, with 8 bases between. CDR3 length: 13 residues. CDR1 SGHTA and CDR2 FQGTGA come from the germline V gene. The entire variable domain, with the rest obtained from reference TRBV7-3 and TRBJ1-6, is as follows: GAGVSQTPSNKVTEKGKYVELRCDPISGHTALYWYRQSLGQGPEFLIYFQGTGAADDSGLPNDRFFAVRPEGSVSTLKIQRTERGDSAVYLCASSLNVGSPLHFGNGTRLTVT.

The rearrangement links TRBV6-5 to TRBJ1-3; D unresolved. The CDR3 contains 16 residues. The germline V gene has CDR1 MNHEY and CDR2 SVGAGI. V was shortened by 0 bases and J by 0 bases, with 9 bases between the two germline ends. Here the CDR3 reads CASSYSGRPSGNTIYF. The CDR3 DNA reads TGTGCCAGCAGTTACTCGGGCAGGCCCTCTGGAAACACCATATATTTT.

Regarding this clone: The junction differs from germline at one of its ends, possibly a read error. The V call is TRBV7-7, the J call TRBJ2-1; tentative D call: TRBD2 (5 bases). Germline V lookup: CDR1 SSHAT, CDR2 FNYEAQ (reference sequence). The CDR3 runs to 13 residues. The CDR3 DNA sequence: TGTGCTAGCAGTTCAACTTCGGGGAGTGAGCAGTTCTTC. Protein: CASSSTSGSEQFF.

V gene TRBV19 combines with J gene TRBJ2-7; D is undetermined. Trimming stripped 4 bases from V and 1 base from J, with 17 bases between. This CDR3 has 16 amino acids. Germline V lookup: CDR1 LNHDA, CDR2 SQIVND (reference sequence). As DNA, the CDR3 is TGTGCCAGTAGTACCGTCGCAGACTTGCGATCCTACGAGCAGTACTTC. It is translated as CASSTVADLRSYEQYF.

V gene TRBV2 combines with J gene TRBJ2-7, with D perhaps matching TRBD2 (5 bases). This CDR3 comprises 13 residues. Germline assignment: CDR1 SNHLY and CDR2 FYNNEI. The germline V and J ends were trimmed by 5 bases and 5 bases, with 13 bases remaining between them. Here the CDR3 DNA reads TGTGCCAGCAGTCTCGCCCCCGGGGACGAGCAGTACTTC. It codes for CASSLAPGDEQYF.

V is TRBV28 and J is TRBJ2-7, with 7 bases that match TRBD1. The germline CDR1 and CDR2 sequences are MDHEN and SYDVKM. The ends lost 6 bases at V and 4 bases at J; junction bases unmatched: 0. The CDR3 contains 11 residues. In DNA form, the CDR3 reads TGTGCCAGCAGGACAGGGTACGAGCAGTACTTC. Its protein is CASRTGYEQYF. Supplemented by reference TRBV28 and TRBJ2-7, the full variable domain reads DVKVTQSSRYLVKRTGEKVFLECVQDMDHENMFWYRQDPGLGLRLIYFSYDVKMKEKGDIPEGYSVSREKKERFSLILESASTNQTSMYLCASRTGYEQYFGPGTRLTVT.

This chain connects TRBV16 to TRBJ2-7, with a possible D match to TRBD2 (5 bases). This CDR3 has 14 amino acids. Trimming took 5 bases from V and 1 from J, leaving 12 bases between them. Germline assignment: CDR1 KGHSY and CDR2 FQNENV. The CDR3 sequence: CASSKGGQSYEQYF. The CDR3 DNA reads TGTGCCAGCAGCAAAGGCGGGCAATCCTACGAGCAGTACTTC.

The chain recombines TRBV7-9 with TRBJ1-4, with TRBD1 matching 9 bases. The CDR3 covers 17 residues. V shed 0 bases and J 6 bases; nucleotides not matched to a gene: 8. From germline, CDR1 is SEHNR and CDR2 FQNEAQ (reference sequence). In nucleotides, the CDR3 is TGTGCCAGCAGCTTAGCGCGGGGACAGGGTTTATATGAAAAACTGTTTTTT. Translation: CASSLARGQGLYEKLFF.

The rearrangement uses TRBV5-6 and TRBJ1-3, with TRBD1 as a possible D gene (6 bases). CDR3 length: 15 amino acids. The V gene lost 1 base and the J gene lost 3 bases, with 11 bases spanning the gap. Germline CDR1 SGHDT, CDR2 YYEEEE. Here the CDR3 reads CASSLRGGFGNTIYF. The CDR3, as DNA: TGTGCCAGCAGCTTGAGAGGGGGTTTTGGAAACACCATATATTTT. Together with reference TRBV5-6 and TRBJ1-3, the CDR3 gives the full variable domain: DAGVTQSPTHLIKTRGQQVTLRCSPKSGHDTVSWYQQALGQGPQFIFQYYEEEERQRGNFPDRFSGHQFPNYSSELNVNALLLGDSALYLCASSLRGGFGNTIYFGEGSWLTVV.

This chain joins TRBV7-2 and TRBJ2-5, with D possibly TRBD1 on 5 matching bases. The CDR3 loop spans 14 amino acids. CDR1 and CDR2 (germline): SGHTA, FQGNSA. CDR3 region: CAVARDWAQETQYF. DNA for the CDR3: TGTGCAGTTGCCAGGGATTGGGCCCAAGAGACCCAGTACTTC.

This rearrangement joins TRBV5-1 to TRBJ1-1; maybe TRBD1 (6 bases). The CDR3 loop spans 16 amino acids. Germline CDR1 and CDR2: SGHRS and YFSETQ. V lost 0 bases, J lost 2 bases, and 14 bases lay in between. Here the CDR3 reads CASSLATGIGNTEAFF. CDR3 DNA: TGCGCCAGCAGCTTGGCGACAGGTATAGGTAACACTGAAGCTTTCTTT.

This clone was observed once. Different DNA sequences within this sample yield the same CDR3. The J gene is TRBJ1-2, the V gene TRBV6-5, with D unresolved. CDR1 MNHEY and CDR2 SVGAGI come from the germline V gene. The length of the CDR3 is 13 residues. The V and J ends lost 1 base and 8 bases respectively, with 11 bases between them. CDR3 sequence reads: CASSYFTGGGYTF. The CDR3 coding sequence is TGTGCCAGCAGTTACTTTACTGGCGGAGGCTACACCTTC.

The chain recombines TRBV2 with TRBJ1-2; D is unresolved. Germline V gene lookup returns CDR1 SNHLY and CDR2 FYNNEI. V was pared by 2 bases and J by 5 bases, with 12 bases between. This CDR3 region has 14 residues. The CDR3 loop reads CASSELPRSYGYTF. CDR3 sequence (DNA): TGTGCCAGCAGTGAACTCCCAAGGAGTTATGGCTACACCTTC.

The CDR3 sequence is CASSLGSSGQQPQHF. In nucleotides, the CDR3 is TGTGCCAGCAGCTTAGGATCCAGTGGGCAACAGCCCCAGCATTTT. This chain uses TRBV7-8 with TRBJ1-5; D is uncertain. The CDR3 runs 15 residues. The V end was cut by 1 base, the J end by 7 bases, with 14 bases between. Germline V CDR1 and CDR2: SGHVS, FQNEAQ.

V and J are TRBV30 and TRBJ2-5, with D hard to call. Per germline, CDR1 GTSNPN and CDR2 SVGIG (reference sequence). With 0 bases removed from V and 7 bases from J, the gap between germline ends came to 18 bases. The length of the CDR3 is 15 residues. In DNA, the CDR3 is TGTGCCTGGAGTGTCCCCGTCGGGTCTGGTGGGACCCAGTACTTC. This translates into CAWSVPVGSGGTQYF.

The V gene is TRBV5-1, the J gene TRBJ1-2; D is unresolved. Germline CDR1 and CDR2: SGHRS and YFSETQ. This CDR3 has 15 residues. Trimming removed 0 bases from V and 0 bases from J, with 9 bases in between. The CDR3 spells CASSLVGIPNYGYTF. The CDR3, as DNA: TGCGCCAGCAGCTTGGTCGGGATCCCTAACTATGGCTACACCTTC.

The chain carries TRBV30 and TRBJ2-7, with 7 bases identical to TRBD2. CDR1 and CDR2 (germline): GTSNPN, SVGIG (reference sequence). The V segment lost 3 bases and the J segment 2 bases; nucleotides outside the gene matches: 7. This CDR3 comprises 14 residues. The CDR3 DNA follows: TGTGCCTGGAGCAAACCGGGGGGTACCTACGAGCAGTACTTC. Translating it yields CAWSKPGGTYEQYF.

The sample holds a few counts of this clone. The chain combines TRBV5-8 with TRBJ1-1; a weak D match, TRBD1 (5 bases). Germline V gene lookup returns CDR1 SGHTS and CDR2 YDEGEE. The CDR3 runs 15 residues. V was trimmed by 0 bases and J by 1 base, leaving 10 bases between them. CDR3 sequence (DNA): TGTGCCAGCAGCTTGGCGGCCAGGGAGAACACTGAAGCTTTCTTT. Translated: CASSLAARENTEAFF.

This chain links TRBV7-2 with TRBJ2-7; D remains unclear. The CDR3 runs 14 residues. Germline CDR1 SGHTA, CDR2 FQGNSA. Trimming stripped 1 base from V and 6 bases from J, with 13 bases between. As DNA, the CDR3 is TGTGCCAGCAGCTTAGACGGTACAGAACTCGAGCAGTACTTC. Translation: CASSLDGTELEQYF.

J is TRBJ1-1 and V is TRBV7-6; 8 bases fit TRBD1. The CDR3 extends over 16 amino acids. V lost 0 bases, J lost 5 bases, and 8 bases stayed unmatched. CDR1 and CDR2 (germline): SGHVS, FNYEAQ. The CDR3 DNA sequence: TGTGCCAGCAGCTTAGCCGAGACAGGGGCTAGGACTGAAGCTTTCTTT. This sequence encodes CASSLAETGARTEAFF. Complete variable domain (other parts from reference TRBV7-6 and TRBJ1-1): GAGVSQSPRYKVTKRGQDVALRCDPISGHVSLYWYRQALGQGPEFLTYFNYEAQQDKSGLPNDRFSAERPEGSISTLTIQRTEQRDSAMYRCASSLAETGARTEAFFGQGTRLTVV.

V usage is TRBV7-9 and J usage is TRBJ2-1; TRBD1 matches at 8 bases. Per the germline V gene, CDR1 is SEHNR and CDR2 is FQNEAQ (reference sequence). The CDR3 spans 16 residues. The J segment lost 7 bases and the V segment lost 2 bases, leaving 10 bases of the junction unmatched. The CDR3 nucleotides read TGTGCCAGCAGCTTATTGGTAACAGGGGGTTGGAATGAGCAGTTCTTC. It is translated as CASSLLVTGGWNEQFF.

This clone appeared once. The chain couples TRBV11-2 to TRBJ2-5; TRBD2 matches at 7 bases. There are 13 residues in the CDR3. Germline V lookup: CDR1 SGHAT, CDR2 FQNNGV. The V segment lost 5 bases and the J segment 5 bases; nucleotides outside the gene matches: 5. CDR3 loop: CASSPGSGETQYF. CDR3 DNA sequence: TGTGCCAGCAGCCCGGGTAGCGGGGAGACCCAGTACTTC.

The gene calls are TRBV14 and TRBJ1-6; possible D gene TRBD1, 6 bases. Looked up from germline, CDR1 is SGHDN and CDR2 is FVKESK. V was pared by 6 bases and J by 3 bases, with 6 bases between. The CDR3 totals 13 residues. CDR3 loop: CASRGGYNSPLHF. Here the CDR3 DNA reads TGTGCCAGCAGAGGGGGCTATAATTCACCCCTCCACTTT. Full variable domain (remainder filled in from reference TRBV14 and TRBJ1-6): EAGVTQFPSHSVIEKGQTVTLRCDPISGHDNLYWYRRVMGKEIKFLLHFVKESKQDESGMPNNRFLAERTGGTYSTLKVQPAELEDSGVYFCASRGGYNSPLHFGNGTRLTVT.